This TCR beta chain was found in a study of T cell changes during pregnancy in multiple sclerosis. The assay was immunoSEQ multiplex PCR, and TCRdb's table has in-frame clones only and misses some. The sample includes around 40,000 clones, roughly nine tenths of them seen just once. The CDR3 runs to 12 residues. Trimming left V 3 bases short and J 5 bases short, with 7 bases between. CDR1 is SGHTA, CDR2 FQGNSA, per germline. The sequences come from CD4+ T cells from peripheral blood mononuclear cells, collected in the second trimester of pregnancy. This chain uses TRBV7-2 with TRBJ1-2; D gene uncertain. The TCR comes from a female donor with multiple sclerosis, enrolled in a pregnancy study. CDR3 in DNA: TGTGCCAGCAGCTTCACGCTATATGGCTACACCTTC. This sequence encodes CASSFTLYGYTF.